This is a list of T cell receptor beta chains from one sample in a study of T-cell reconstitution after alpha-beta-depleted transplantation in children. One entry per CDR3 protein, called by TCRdb with MiXCR from the PCR reads. Here the sample spans about 1,000,000 distinct CDR3 sequences, less than 30% being singletons. This specimen was PBMCs, mostly from graft donor cells, taken 360 days after TCRalphabeta/CD19-depleted stem cell transplant. Receptors were obtained from a boy younger than two who had a stem cell transplant for SCID, so the T cells may come from the graft donor. Both conserved end residues are part of each CDR3.

CDR3 length	V gene	J gene	CDR3 protein
19	TRBV6-5	TRBJ2-2	CASSYSNLAGYSNTGELFF
13	TRBV14	TRBJ2-7	CASSQEVDHEQYF
16	TRBV5-1	TRBJ2-2	CASRRQAGLNTGELFF
11	TRBV14	TRBJ2-1	CASGGRGEQFF
18	TRBV11-2	TRBJ1-1	CASSPWTGMFRADTEAFF
15	TRBV29-1	TRBJ2-3	CSAKTSGGATDTQYF
15	TRBV12-3/TRBV12-4	TRBJ2-7	CASRGTGRNSGEQYF
15	TRBV24-1	TRBJ1-1	CATKGWWGGDTEAFF
16	TRBV7-2	TRBJ1-2	CASSLGGATGDNGYTF
16	TRBV5-1	TRBJ2-5	CASSLPSRGVGETQYF